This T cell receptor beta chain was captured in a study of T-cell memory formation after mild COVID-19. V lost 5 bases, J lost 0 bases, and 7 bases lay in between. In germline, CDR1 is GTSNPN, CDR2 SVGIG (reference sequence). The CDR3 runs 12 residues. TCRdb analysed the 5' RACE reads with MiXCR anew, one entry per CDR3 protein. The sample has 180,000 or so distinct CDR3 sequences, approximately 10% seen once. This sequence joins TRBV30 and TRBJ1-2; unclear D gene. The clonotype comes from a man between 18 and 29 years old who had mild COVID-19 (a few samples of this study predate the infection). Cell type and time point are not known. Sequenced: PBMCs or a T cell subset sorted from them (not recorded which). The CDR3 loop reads CAWAVTNYGYTF. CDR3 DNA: TGTGCCTGGGCAGTTACTAACTATGGCTACACCTTC.